This TCR beta chain was sequenced in a study of cytomegalovirus exposure and HLA in healthy donors. PCR involved 60 Vbeta and 13 Jbeta primers. Profiled with immunoSEQ multiplex PCR; TCRdb holds only in-frame clones, not every one. The data show roughly 130,000 clones, around two thirds seen once. V shed 3 bases and J shed 2 bases, with 12 bases lying between them. Germline V gene data show CDR1 as SGHTA and CDR2 as FQGTGA. The CDR3 is 15 residues long. This clonotype originated in a man younger than 35 in good health and CMV-seropositive. Specimen: PBMCs. This rearrangement joins TRBV7-3 to TRBJ2-3; a possible D gene is TRBD1 (6 bases). CDR3 region: CASSFARGNTDTQYF. CDR3 nucleotides: TGTGCCAGCAGCTTTGCGAGGGGGAACACAGATACGCAGTATTTT.